These T cell receptor beta chains were read from a single sample in a study of human T cells and chemical hapten exposure. TCRdb processed the RACE reads anew with MiXCR; each CDR3 protein has one entry. The profile covers 300,000 to 400,000 distinct CDR3 sequences, with 4.5% to 6% appearing a single time and around 2.6% taken by the ten largest. This material consisted of whole blood, taken in connection with sensitization to the hapten diphenylcyclopropenone (DPC). These TCRs come from a woman aged 50 to 60 with alopecia areata. Some clones in this sample may be carry-over from other donors' samples. Each CDR3 is given with its conserved first and last residue. The order of the fields is J gene, V gene, D gene, clone size, CDR3 protein, CDR3 DNA. D genes are given only for firm matches. The size entry is marked missing in some rows and otherwise reads once, few, many or a size class.

J: TRBJ1-4; V: TRBV7-2; D: TRBD1; size: -; CDR3: CASSIGQGREKLFF; DNA: TGTGCCAGCAGCATCGGACAGGGGCGGGAAAAACTGTTTTTT
J: TRBJ1-4; V: TRBV12-3/TRBV12-4; D: -; size: -; CDR3: CASSISGTITEKLFF; DNA: TGTGCCAGCAGTATATCTGGGACAATCACAGAAAAACTGTTTTTT
J: TRBJ1-1; V: TRBV18; D: -; size: -; CDR3: CASSQDRNGAFF; DNA: TGTGCCAGCTCCCAGGACAGAAATGGGGCTTTCTTT
J: TRBJ2-3; V: TRBV29-1; D: TRBD2; size: many; CDR3: CSVTRGAGTSGRLTDTQYF; DNA: TGCAGCGTCACCCGTGGAGCCGGGACTAGCGGGAGACTAACAGATACGCAGTATTTT
J: TRBJ1-1; V: TRBV20-1; D: -; size: few; CDR3: CSARVNTEAFF; DNA: TGCAGTGCAAGGGTGAACACTGAAGCTTTCTTT
J: TRBJ2-7; V: TRBV10-3; D: TRBD1; size: -; CDR3: CAISTGVKQYF; DNA: TGTGCCATCAGTACAGGGGTAAAGCAGTACTTC
J: TRBJ2-7; V: TRBV14; D: -; size: -; CDR3: CASSQEGYF; DNA: TGTGCCAGCAGCCAAGAGGGGTACTTC
J: TRBJ2-5; V: TRBV29-1; D: -; size: many; CDR3: CSVDRTGRGQETQYF; DNA: TGCAGCGTTGATCGGACAGGGAGGGGCCAAGAGACCCAGTACTTC
J: TRBJ1-1; V: TRBV6-6; D: -; size: few; CDR3: CASSWGDMNTEAFF; DNA: TGTGCCAGCAGTTGGGGGGACATGAACACTGAAGCTTTCTTT
J: TRBJ2-6; V: TRBV24-1; D: -; size: few; CDR3: CATSFLSGANVLTF; DNA: TGTGCCACCAGCTTTCTATCTGGGGCCAACGTCCTGACTTTC
J: TRBJ2-7; V: TRBV5-5; D: -; size: many; CDR3: CASSFQERGEQYF; DNA: TGTGCCAGCAGCTTCCAGGAACGGGGCGAGCAGTACTTC
J: TRBJ1-1; V: TRBV18; D: -; size: many; CDR3: CASSPQMDMNTEAFF; DNA: TGTGCCAGCTCACCACAGATGGATATGAACACTGAAGCTTTCTTT
J: TRBJ2-1; V: TRBV28; D: TRBD2; size: -; CDR3: CASSSGLAGELSYNEQFF; DNA: TGTGCCAGCAGTTCGGGACTAGCGGGGGAGCTGTCCTACAATGAGCAGTTCTTC
J: TRBJ2-1; V: TRBV3-1; D: -; size: many; CDR3: CASSQEGAVEQFF; DNA: TGTGCCAGCAGCCAAGAAGGAGCGGTCGAGCAGTTCTTC
J: TRBJ1-1; V: TRBV10-3; D: -; size: -; CDR3: CAITPTLAIGEAFF; DNA: TGTGCCATCACCCCGACCTTAGCGATTGGTGAAGCTTTCTTT
J: TRBJ2-1; V: TRBV27; D: -; size: many; CDR3: CASSSAPASYNEQFF; DNA: TGTGCCAGCAGCTCCGCACCAGCCTCCTACAATGAGCAGTTCTTC
J: TRBJ1-2; V: TRBV13; D: -; size: many; CDR3: CASSLAFRGYTF; DNA: TGTGCCAGCAGCTTAGCCTTTCGGGGCTACACCTTC
J: TRBJ2-7; V: TRBV13; D: -; size: many; CDR3: CASSLEYYEQYF; DNA: TGTGCCAGCAGCCTGGAGTACTACGAGCAGTACTTC
J: TRBJ2-1; V: TRBV7-7; D: -; size: many; CDR3: CASSFSTDSYNEQFF; DNA: TGTGCCAGCAGCTTCTCGACAGACTCCTACAATGAGCAGTTCTTC
J: TRBJ2-4; V: TRBV6-5; D: -; size: -; CDR3: CASSSLGTNKNIQYF; DNA: TGTGCCAGCAGCTCCCTGGGCACCAACAAAAACATTCAGTACTTC
J: TRBJ1-5; V: TRBV18; D: TRBD1; size: many; CDR3: CASSPDLQGIGNQPQHF; DNA: TGTGCCAGCTCACCTGATTTACAGGGGATTGGCAATCAGCCCCAGCATTTT
J: TRBJ2-3; V: TRBV15; D: -; size: many; CDR3: CATSRGTDTQYF; DNA: TGTGCCACCAGCAGAGGCACAGATACGCAGTATTTT
J: TRBJ2-1; V: TRBV21-1; D: -; size: many; CDR3: CASSKGLSGTGYNEQFF; DNA: TGTGCCAGCAGCAAGGGGTTATCCGGGACAGGTTACAATGAGCAGTTCTTC
J: TRBJ2-1; V: TRBV6-5; D: TRBD1; size: many; CDR3: CASRLTGTGQHEQFF; DNA: TGTGCCAGCAGACTTACCGGGACAGGTCAACATGAGCAGTTCTTC
J: TRBJ2-3; V: TRBV4-1; D: TRBD2; size: few; CDR3: CASSVAGVPDTQYF; DNA: TGCGCCAGCAGCGTAGCGGGGGTCCCAGATACGCAGTATTTT
J: TRBJ2-6; V: TRBV12-3/TRBV12-4; D: -; size: many; CDR3: CASPGSGANVLTF; DNA: TGTGCCAGCCCGGGCTCTGGGGCCAACGTCCTGACTTTC
J: TRBJ1-5; V: TRBV6-1; D: TRBD1; size: -; CDR3: CASTVTGGGQPQHF; DNA: TGTGCCAGCACCGTAACAGGGGGTGGTCAGCCCCAGCATTTT
J: TRBJ2-5; V: TRBV10-2; D: -; size: many; CDR3: CASSVISGGETQYF; DNA: TGCGCCAGCAGCGTAATTAGCGGAGGGGAGACCCAGTACTTC
J: TRBJ1-5; V: TRBV27; D: -; size: many; CDR3: CASSLHWGSNQPQHF; DNA: TGTGCCAGCAGTCTCCATTGGGGTAGCAATCAGCCCCAGCATTTT
J: TRBJ2-7; V: TRBV10-3; D: -; size: -; CDR3: CAISEWDGSPGEQYF; DNA: TGTGCCATCAGTGAATGGGACGGGTCCCCTGGCGAGCAGTACTTC
J: TRBJ2-1; V: TRBV12-3/TRBV12-4; D: -; size: many; CDR3: CASSLTGGGSYEQFF; DNA: TGTGCCAGCAGTTTGACGGGGGGCGGTTCTTATGAGCAGTTCTTC
J: TRBJ2-7; V: TRBV7-3; D: -; size: many; CDR3: CASSPLGAGEQYF; DNA: TGTGCCAGCAGCCCCCTCGGGGCGGGGGAGCAGTACTTC
J: TRBJ2-5; V: TRBV7-2; D: TRBD1; size: many; CDR3: CASSLAGGVETQYF; DNA: TGTGCCAGCAGTTTGGCAGGGGGCGTAGAGACCCAGTACTTC
J: TRBJ1-5; V: TRBV6-1; D: TRBD1; size: -; CDR3: CASSVPDGQGNQPQHF; DNA: TGTGCCAGCAGTGTCCCGGACGGACAGGGCAATCAGCCCCAGCATTTT
J: TRBJ2-7; V: TRBV20-1; D: TRBD2; size: many; CDR3: CSARVLAGHDSYEQYF; DNA: TGCAGTGCTAGAGTGCTAGCGGGTCACGACTCCTACGAGCAGTACTTC
J: TRBJ1-4; V: TRBV5-4; D: -; size: -; CDR3: CASRWDGPNEKLFF; DNA: TGTGCCAGCAGGTGGGACGGACCTAATGAAAAACTGTTTTTT
J: TRBJ1-1; V: TRBV29-1; D: -; size: few; CDR3: CSVEAAGNAFF; DNA: TGCAGCGTTGAGGCGGCAGGAAACGCTTTCTTT
J: TRBJ1-5; V: TRBV7-3; D: -; size: few; CDR3: CASSPTTDQPQHF; DNA: TGTGCCAGCAGCCCCACGACAGATCAGCCCCAGCATTTT
J: TRBJ2-3; V: TRBV7-2; D: TRBD2; size: few; CDR3: CASSAPSGGISTDTQYF; DNA: TGTGCCAGCAGCGCGCCTAGCGGGGGTATTAGCACAGATACGCAGTATTTT
J: TRBJ1-1; V: TRBV6-4; D: -; size: few; CDR3: CASSASPDTEAFF; DNA: TGTGCCAGCAGTGCCTCCCCGGACACTGAAGCTTTCTTT
J: TRBJ1-5; V: TRBV20-1; D: -; size: many; CDR3: CSASGRGRNQPQHF; DNA: TGCAGTGCTAGTGGTAGGGGACGTAATCAGCCCCAGCATTTT
J: TRBJ2-1; V: TRBV2; D: -; size: -; CDR3: CASSLRTRGSYNEQFF; DNA: TGTGCCAGCAGCCTTCGGACTCGAGGGTCCTACAATGAGCAGTTCTTC
J: TRBJ2-3; V: TRBV14; D: -; size: -; CDR3: CASTRRAGDTQYF; DNA: TGTGCCAGCACCCGAAGGGCTGGAGATACGCAGTATTTT
J: TRBJ2-5; V: TRBV30; D: TRBD1; size: -; CDR3: CAWSVPQGPQYF; DNA: TGTGCCTGGAGTGTTCCACAGGGGCCCCAGTACTTC
J: TRBJ2-7; V: TRBV29-1; D: TRBD2; size: few; CDR3: CSVEGGVSGRTTEQYF; DNA: TGCAGCGTTGAGGGGGGGGTTAGCGGGAGAACGACCGAGCAGTACTTC
J: TRBJ1-2; V: TRBV4-2; D: -; size: many; CDR3: CASSQDGVGSGYTF; DNA: TGTGCCAGCAGCCAAGACGGGGTAGGGTCTGGCTACACCTTC
J: TRBJ1-1; V: TRBV6-6; D: TRBD1; size: many; CDR3: CASSPDRVRGTEAFF; DNA: TGTGCCAGCAGCCCGGACAGGGTAAGGGGAACTGAAGCTTTCTTT
J: TRBJ1-2; V: TRBV11-2; D: -; size: few; CDR3: CASSLDGRGGSTF; DNA: TGTGCCAGCAGCTTAGATGGCCGGGGAGGAAGCACCTTC
J: TRBJ2-6; V: TRBV18; D: TRBD1; size: many; CDR3: CASSLQTTGAGANVLTF; DNA: TGTGCCAGCTCACTTCAGACTACAGGGGCTGGGGCCAACGTCCTGACTTTC
J: TRBJ1-1; V: TRBV7-6; D: -; size: many; CDR3: CASRRDTNTEAFF; DNA: TGTGCCAGCAGGCGGGACACGAACACTGAAGCTTTCTTT
J: TRBJ2-2; V: TRBV11-2; D: -; size: many; CDR3: CASSPGTPGELFF; DNA: TGTGCCAGCAGTCCCGGGACCCCCGGGGAGCTGTTTTTT
J: TRBJ1-5; V: TRBV5-6; D: -; size: many; CDR3: CASSLGTASQPQHF; DNA: TGTGCCAGCAGCTTGGGCACGGCTAGTCAGCCCCAGCATTTT
J: TRBJ2-7; V: TRBV3-1; D: TRBD1; size: many; CDR3: CASSYDRGRDEQYF; DNA: TGTGCCAGCAGCTACGACAGGGGGCGCGACGAGCAGTACTTC